This T cell receptor (beta chain) was identified during a study of shared T cell receptors in the human thymus. The CDR3 contains 14 residues. The V gene end was trimmed by 7 bases and the J gene end by 9 bases; junction bases not matched to a gene: 5. The germline gives CDR1 MNHEY, CDR2 SMNVEV (reference sequence). This clone came up once. Repertoires were generated with immunoSEQ multiplex PCR, while TCRdb's copy carries only in-frame clones and drops some. The table shows 55,000 to 75,000 clones, with nearly 95% occurring only once. The clonotype originates from a human donor. The sample was thymocytes. The V call is TRBV27, the J call TRBJ1-6, with 11 bases matching TRBD1. This CDR3 is CASTLGTGGSPLHF. CDR3 DNA: TGTGCCAGCACCTTAGGGACAGGGGGTTCACCCCTCCACTTT.